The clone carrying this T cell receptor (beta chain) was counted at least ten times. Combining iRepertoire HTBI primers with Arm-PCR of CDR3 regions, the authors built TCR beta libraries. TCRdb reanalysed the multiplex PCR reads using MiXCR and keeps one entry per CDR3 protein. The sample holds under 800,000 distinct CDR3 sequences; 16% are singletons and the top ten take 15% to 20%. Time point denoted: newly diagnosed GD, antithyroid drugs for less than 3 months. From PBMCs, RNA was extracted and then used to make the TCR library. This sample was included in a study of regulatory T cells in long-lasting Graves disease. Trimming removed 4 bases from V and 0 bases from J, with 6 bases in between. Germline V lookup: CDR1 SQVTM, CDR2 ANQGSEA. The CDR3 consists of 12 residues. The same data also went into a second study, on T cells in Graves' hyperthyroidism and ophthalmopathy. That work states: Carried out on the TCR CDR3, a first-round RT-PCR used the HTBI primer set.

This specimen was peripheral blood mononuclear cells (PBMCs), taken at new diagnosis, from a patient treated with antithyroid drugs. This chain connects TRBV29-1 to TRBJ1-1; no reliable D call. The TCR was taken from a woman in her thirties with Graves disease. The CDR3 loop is CSVGGMNTEAFF. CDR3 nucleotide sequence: TGCAGCGTTGGGGGAATGAACACTGAAGCTTTCTTT.